These 13 T cell receptor beta chains were sequenced from one sample in a study of blood T cell repertoires in COVID-19. The method was immunoSEQ multiplex PCR; TCRdb's version includes in-frame clones alone and lacks a portion of them. The sample includes over 60,000 clones, 80% to 90% of them seen just once. The sample comprised peripheral blood. All receptors come from a man older than 75 with acute or convalescent COVID-19.

The chain recombines TRBV19 with TRBJ1-6; the match to TRBD1 covers 7 bases. V lost 6 bases to trimming and J lost 6 bases; unmatched junction nucleotides: 8. The CDR3 consists of 15 residues. Germline CDR1 and CDR2: LNHDA and SQIVND (reference sequence). CDR3 sequence: CASRGQGELNSPLHF. The CDR3 DNA reads TGTGCCAGTAGGGGTCAGGGGGAACTTAATTCACCCCTCCACTTT.

The chain uses TRBV5-4 and TRBJ2-1, with 7 positions matching TRBD2. After removal of 0 bases from V and 8 bases from J, the junction contained 5 bases not matched to a gene. Germline V gives CDR1 SGHNT, CDR2 YYREEE (reference sequence). This CDR3 is 14 amino acids long. CDR3 protein: CASSLGTREYEQFF. The CDR3 DNA reads TGTGCCAGCAGCTTGGGGACGCGGGAGTATGAGCAGTTCTTC.

The rearrangement links TRBV18 to TRBJ2-3; D gene unclear. V gave up 2 bases and J gave up 2 bases, with 14 bases separating them. CDR1 KGHSH and CDR2 LQKENI come from the germline V gene. The CDR3 contains 16 residues. The CDR3, as DNA: TGTGCCAGCTCACCAGAGAACCCCAAATCCACAGATACGCAGTATTTT. It yields the protein CASSPENPKSTDTQYF. Full variable domain (missing parts from reference TRBV18 and TRBJ2-3): NAGVMQNPRHLVRRRGQEARLRCSPMKGHSHVYWYRQLPEEGLKFMVYLQKENIIDESGMPKERFSAEFPKEGPSILRIQQVVRGDSAAYFCASSPENPKSTDTQYFGPGTRLTVL.

V gene TRBV19 combines with J gene TRBJ1-5, with D perhaps matching TRBD1 (5 bases). This CDR3 is 13 amino acids long. The germline V gene has CDR1 LNHDA and CDR2 SQIVND (reference sequence). V shed 6 bases and J shed 7 bases, with 13 bases lying between them. The CDR3 DNA follows: TGTGCCAGTAGCCCACGGGGGGGACAGCCCCAGCATTTT. Its protein is CASSPRGGQPQHF.

V usage is TRBV19 and J usage is TRBJ1-6; 7 bases agree with TRBD1. The germline V gene has CDR1 LNHDA and CDR2 SQIVND (reference sequence). The CDR3 is 14 amino acids. V was clipped by 3 bases and J by 8 bases; unmatched bases: 4. The CDR3 sequence is CASSIIRGDSPLHF. The DNA for the CDR3 is TGTGCCAGTAGTATTATCAGGGGGGATTCACCCCTCCACTTT.

This chain joins TRBV5-6 and TRBJ1-1; 8 bases match TRBD1. CDR3 size: 16 residues. The V gene end was trimmed by 2 bases and the J gene end by 0 bases; junction bases not matched to a gene: 6. Germline CDR1 is SGHDT and CDR2 is YYEEEE. The CDR3, as DNA: TGTGCCAGCAGCTTTGGGACAGGTCGGATGAACACTGAAGCTTTCTTT. Encoded protein: CASSFGTGRMNTEAFF.

In its sample, this clone was seen once. The chain is built from TRBV9 and TRBJ1-1; no firm D call. The CDR3 covers 15 residues. The germline V gene encodes CDR1 SGDLS and CDR2 YYNGEE. V was clipped by 4 bases and J by 1 base, with 14 bases between them. The CDR3 DNA follows: TGTGCCAGCAGCCGAGGAGGGATGGGGAACACTGAAGCTTTCTTT. Amino acids: CASSRGGMGNTEAFF.

The chain links TRBV27 to TRBJ1-2, with D possibly being TRBD1 (6 bases). The CDR3 is made up of 13 amino acids. The V and J ends lost 7 bases and 11 bases respectively, with 20 bases between them. Germline loops: CDR1 MNHEY, CDR2 SMNVEV (reference sequence). The CDR3 region is CASTGVGGGRYTF. The CDR3 nucleotides are TGTGCCAGCACCGGAGTAGGGGGTGGTCGGTACACCTTC.

The genes are TRBV5-1 and TRBJ2-3, with TRBD2 matching over 15 bases. Germline V gene sequence: CDR1 SGHRS, CDR2 YFSETQ. V lost 4 bases and J lost 3; bases outside the gene matches: 6. This CDR3 is 17 amino acids long. In nucleotides, the CDR3 is TGCGCCAGCAGCCCCGGACTAGCGGGAGGGCAAACAGATACGCAGTATTTT. Protein product: CASSPGLAGGQTDTQYF.

Only a few counts were recorded for this clone. The V gene is TRBV6-5, the J gene TRBJ1-2; D is perhaps TRBD1 (5 bases). This CDR3 is built from 14 residues. Trimming cost V 5 bases and J 3 bases, with 13 bases left between them. Germline V gene sequence: CDR1 MNHEY, CDR2 SVGAGI. CDR3: CASSRGGGDYGYTF. The CDR3 bases are TGTGCCAGCAGTCGGGGCGGGGGAGACTATGGCTACACCTTC.

The chain links TRBV27 to TRBJ1-1; the D gene is possibly TRBD1 (6 bases). This CDR3 has 14 amino acids. Between the trimmed V and J ends, which lost 5 bases and 5 bases, there was a span of 15 bases. Germline CDR1 reads MNHEY; CDR2 reads SMNVEV (reference sequence). The CDR3 bases are TGTGCCAGCAGTCACAGGGAAGGAGGAACTGAAGCTTTCTTT. This encodes CASSHREGGTEAFF.

This chain uses TRBV18 with TRBJ2-3; TRBD1 agrees at 7 bases. Germline V gives CDR1 KGHSH, CDR2 LQKENI. The CDR3 length is 14 residues. J gave up 5 bases and V 2 bases, and 4 bases lay outside the gene matches. CDR3 protein: CASSPVTGEDTQYF. CDR3 in DNA: TGTGCCAGCTCACCAGTCACAGGGGAAGATACGCAGTATTTT.

The V call is TRBV2, the J call TRBJ2-2; 9 bases fit TRBD2. This CDR3 has 17 residues. Germline CDR1 reads SNHLY; CDR2 reads FYNNEI. Trimming cost V 6 bases and J 5 bases; bases outside gene matches: 13. CDR3 coding DNA: TGTGCCAGCAGATTGACTCGCGGGGGGGTCGGGACCGGGGAGCTGTTTTTT. It encodes CASRLTRGGVGTGELFF.